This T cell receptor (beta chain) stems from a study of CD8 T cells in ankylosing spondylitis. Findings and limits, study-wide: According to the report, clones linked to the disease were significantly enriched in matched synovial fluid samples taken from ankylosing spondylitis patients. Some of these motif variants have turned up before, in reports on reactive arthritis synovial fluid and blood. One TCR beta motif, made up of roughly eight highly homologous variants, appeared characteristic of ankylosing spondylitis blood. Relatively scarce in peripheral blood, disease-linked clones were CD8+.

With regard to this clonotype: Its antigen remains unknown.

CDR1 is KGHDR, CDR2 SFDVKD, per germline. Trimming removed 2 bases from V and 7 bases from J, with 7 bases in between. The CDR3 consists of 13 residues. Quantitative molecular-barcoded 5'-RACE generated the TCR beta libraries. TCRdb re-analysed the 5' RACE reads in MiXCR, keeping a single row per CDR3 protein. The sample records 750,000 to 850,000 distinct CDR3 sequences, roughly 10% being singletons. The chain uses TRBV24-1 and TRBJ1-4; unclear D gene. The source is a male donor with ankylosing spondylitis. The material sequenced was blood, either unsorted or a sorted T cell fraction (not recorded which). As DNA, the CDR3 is TGTGCCACCAGTGATTATCGCGGTGAAAAACTGTTTTTT. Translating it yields CATSDYRGEKLFF.